This paragraph covers one T cell receptor (beta chain) sequence. The antigen remains unidentified. This sample is part of a study of siplizumab effects on memory and regulatory T cells. Study conclusions and caveats: Under siplizumab, an average about 70% of mappable alloreactive CD4+ clones were Treg-derived, compared with approximately 30% in controls. Naive T cells looked more diverse than memory cells, and they looked like major contributors to the alloresponse. Only a minor fraction of alloreactive clones mapped to unstimulated subsets.

Method: immunoSEQ multiplex PCR; TCRdb's copy keeps in-frame clones and lacks some. The sample lists some 64,000 clones, roughly 85% seen once, with 0.42% in the top ten. Deletions cut 5 bases from V and 6 bases from J, with 20 bases between. The CDR3 has 16 amino acids. Looked up from germline, CDR1 is LNHDA and CDR2 is SQIVND (reference sequence). This sequence joins TRBV19 and TRBJ1-3; D gene uncertain. Specimen: memory CD4+ T cells sorted from blood. This TCR derives from a human donor in good health. CDR3 protein: CASSWSFERRENTIYF. The DNA of the CDR3 is TGTGCCAGTAGTTGGAGCTTTGAACGACGTGAAAACACCATATATTTT.